This T cell receptor (beta chain) was sequenced during a study of cytomegalovirus exposure and HLA in healthy donors. Study observations and caveats: Among TCR beta chains, those listed as cytomegalovirus-associated numbered about 160. Accurate predictions that matched the HLA-A and HLA-B alleles of most subjects were reportedly made from TCR beta sequences.

J was trimmed by 1 base and V by 0 bases; bases with no gene match: 6. CDR1 and CDR2 (germline): SGHNT, YYREEE (reference sequence). The CDR3 runs 16 residues. The table lists this clone with a count of one. Its antigen is not known. PCR involved 60 Vbeta and 13 Jbeta primers. Some clones are missing from TCRdb's copy, which holds only in-frame ones; the method was immunoSEQ multiplex PCR. The table shows about 59,000 clones, with around 83% occurring only once. This rearrangement joins TRBV5-4 to TRBJ2-7, with 8 bases identical to TRBD2. This TCR came from a human donor in good health. Sequenced: PBMCs. CDR3 nucleotide sequence: TGTGCCAGCAGCTTGGGCGGGCGGGGGGAATCCTACGAGCAGTACTTC. Protein: CASSLGGRGESYEQYF.